The 21 T cell receptor beta chains in this list originate from one sample, sequenced in a study of T cells in Graves' hyperthyroidism and ophthalmopathy. TCR beta CDR3 regions were amplified from RNA transcripts. HTBI primers were used for first-round RT-PCR of the TCR CDR3. Each CDR3 protein is one row after TCRdb ran MiXCR on the multiplex PCR reads. There are about 700,000 distinct CDR3 sequences in the sample; roughly 15% occur only once, and roughly 10% lies in the top ten. The sample taken for sequencing was blood. The receptors stem from a woman under 30 with Graves' hyperthyroidism.

The chain is built from TRBV15 and TRBJ2-2; the D call may be TRBD1 or TRBD2 (5 bases each). The V gene lost 3 bases and the J gene lost 6 bases, with 20 bases spanning the gap. The CDR3 consists of 17 residues. CDR1 is LNHNV and CDR2 is YYDKDF in the germline V gene (reference sequence). CDR3 residues: CATSSPQAGRGAGELFF. CDR3 nucleotides: TGTGCCACCAGCAGTCCTCAAGCAGGGAGAGGCGCCGGGGAGCTGTTTTTT.

This clonotype was detected ten times or more. This sequence joins TRBV15 and TRBJ2-1; D might be TRBD2 (6 bases). V lost 1 base and J 7 bases, leaving 14 bases between the germline ends. In germline, CDR1 is LNHNV, CDR2 YYDKDF (reference sequence). The CDR3 spans 15 residues. CDR3 in amino acids: CATSRVPGAANEQFF. The CDR3 DNA follows: TGTGCCACCAGCAGAGTTCCGGGAGCAGCAAATGAGCAGTTCTTC.

The CDR3 DNA reads TGTGCCAGCAGCCCAACAAGCGGGCAGTTCTCCTACAATGAGCAGTTCTTC. Translation: CASSPTSGQFSYNEQFF. This rearrangement joins TRBV7-6 to TRBJ2-1; D may be TRBD2 (6 bases). Trimming took off 5 bases at V and 0 bases at J, with 17 bases between the two ends. CDR3 length: 17 amino acids. Germline values: CDR1 SGHVS, CDR2 FNYEAQ.

This clonotype was detected many times. The genes are TRBV7-8 and TRBJ1-5, with 7 bases lining up with TRBD1. The CDR3 is made up of 18 amino acids. Germline CDR1 and CDR2: SGHVS and FQNEAQ. The trim removed 2 bases at V and 4 bases at J, leaving 14 bases unmatched. The CDR3 nucleotides read TGTGCCAGCAGCTTAAGGGATACAGGGGCGCAACTAAATCAGCCCCAGCATTTT. This sequence encodes CASSLRDTGAQLNQPQHF.

The chain combines TRBV25-1 with TRBJ2-1; TRBD1 aligns across 9 bases. The CDR3 is 15 residues long. CDR1 and CDR2 from the germline V gene are MGHDK and SYGVNS. The trim removed 4 bases at V and 7 bases at J, leaving 8 bases unmatched. CDR3 sequence (DNA): TGTGCCAGCAGTGGCCGGGACAGGGTTGGAAATGAGCAGTTCTTC. It is translated as CASSGRDRVGNEQFF.

This clonotype was found many times. The genes are TRBV2 and TRBJ2-1; 8 nucleotides line up with TRBD2. The CDR3 is made up of 16 amino acids. Germline-derived CDR1 and CDR2 are SNHLY and FYNNEI. Losses at the gene ends were 2 bases for V and 3 bases for J; bases not matched to a gene: 6. CDR3 DNA: TGTGCCAGCAGTGAAAGGGTAGCGGGATTCTACAATGAGCAGTTCTTC. Translation: CASSERVAGFYNEQFF.

This clonotype was seen a few times. The chain joins TRBV27 to TRBJ2-1, with D unresolved. Germline V gives CDR1 MNHEY, CDR2 SMNVEV (reference sequence). The CDR3 covers 17 residues. Trimming took off 3 bases at V and 6 bases at J, with 21 bases between the two ends. The CDR3 DNA sequence: TGTGCCAGCAGTTTCCTCCGCCGAGAATCCCTCTCCAATGAGCAGTTCTTC. It encodes CASSFLRRESLSNEQFF.

The sample holds a few counts of this clonotype. The chain joins TRBV20-1 to TRBJ2-7; maybe TRBD2 (5 bases). CDR1 DFQATT and CDR2 SNEGSKA come from the germline V gene (reference sequence). The CDR3 is 15 residues long. V was cut by 3 bases and J by 5 bases, with 20 bases left in between. CDR3 in amino acids: CSARGTMEASNEQYF. The CDR3 DNA reads as TGCAGTGCTAGGGGTACTATGGAGGCTTCTAACGAGCAGTACTTC.

This clonotype was detected only a few times. The CDR3: CSARPTSWLARRNNEQFF. The CDR3 nucleotides are TGCAGTGCTAGACCGACAAGTTGGCTAGCGCGTCGGAACAATGAGCAGTTCTTC. This chain joins TRBV20-1 and TRBJ2-1; maybe TRBD2 (6 bases). The CDR3 contains 18 residues. Germline CDR1 is DFQATT and CDR2 is SNEGSKA (reference sequence). V was shortened by 2 bases and J by 5 bases, with 25 bases between the two germline ends.

At least ten counts were recorded for this clonotype. The rearrangement joins TRBV12-3 or TRBV12-4 to TRBJ2-3; possibly TRBD2 for D (6 bases). CDR3 length: 18 residues. Trimming took 6 bases from V and 1 from J, leaving 23 bases between them. CDR3 residues: CASSHPRVPRRGTDTQYF. CDR3 DNA sequence: TGTGCCAGCAGCCACCCAAGGGTGCCCCGGAGGGGCACAGATACGCAGTATTTT.

On this clonotype itself: A read error may be the cause here, since a much bigger clone is one base away. This sequence joins TRBV6-6 and TRBJ2-5; D assignment may be TRBD1 or TRBD2 (6 bases each). The J call is doubtful: the DNA matches TRBJ2-1 better. The germline V gene has CDR1 MNHNY and CDR2 SVGAGI (reference sequence). The CDR3 consists of 16 residues. This chain's CDR3 is CASSYSSTGRLKTQFF. Here the CDR3 DNA reads TGTGCCAGCAGTTACTCGAGTACAGGGAGGTTGAAGACCCAGTTCTTC.

The genes are TRBV24-1 and TRBJ1-5; no firm D call. V gave up 5 bases and J gave up 1 base, with 8 bases separating them. CDR1 is KGHDR, CDR2 SFDVKD, per germline. The CDR3 runs 14 residues. The CDR3 bases are TGTGCCACCAGTGGCGGATGGAGCAATCAGCCCCAGCATTTT. It yields the protein CATSGGWSNQPQHF.

This clonotype was seen many times. The J gene is TRBJ2-2, the V gene TRBV6-1; TRBD1 aligns across 7 bases. This CDR3 has 14 amino acids. J was trimmed by 6 bases and V by 5 bases; bases with no gene match: 6. Germline loops: CDR1 MNHNS, CDR2 SASEGT. The CDR3 coding sequence is TGTGCCAGCAGTTCGGGACAGTGGTCCGGGGAGCTGTTTTTT. This sequence encodes CASSSGQWSGELFF.

A few counts support this clonotype. The V and J genes are TRBV12-3 or TRBV12-4 and TRBJ2-1; 7 bases match TRBD2. The CDR3 is 15 residues long. V dropped 3 bases and J dropped 7; count of bases not matched to a gene: 9. The CDR3 region is CASSFEGGIRNEQFF. The CDR3, as DNA: TGTGCCAGCAGTTTTGAGGGAGGGATACGAAATGAGCAGTTCTTC.

The chain uses TRBV27 and TRBJ1-4, with D perhaps TRBD1 (5 bases). The CDR3 runs 14 residues. V lost 5 bases and J lost 7, with 14 bases in between. Germline V gene data show CDR1 as MNHEY and CDR2 as SMNVEV (reference sequence). Here the CDR3 reads CASSLGTDGEKLFF. DNA of the CDR3: TGTGCCAGCAGTCTCGGGACGGACGGTGAAAAACTGTTTTTT.

The chain carries TRBV4-1 and TRBJ1-4, with D perhaps matching TRBD1 (5 bases). This CDR3 has 14 amino acids. Germline values: CDR1 MGHRA, CDR2 YSYEKL. Trimming cost V 5 bases and J 5 bases, with 12 bases left between them. The CDR3, as DNA: TGCGCCAGCAGCTATCAGGGCAAGAATGAAAAACTGTTTTTT. Its protein is CASSYQGKNEKLFF.

This clonotype was seen repeatedly, ten times or more. The rearrangement links TRBV6-2 or TRBV6-3 to TRBJ1-5; D unresolved. The germline gives CDR1 MNHEY, CDR2 SVGEGT. The CDR3 runs to 14 residues. V dropped 0 bases and J dropped 7 bases, with 10 bases sitting between them. CDR3 sequence (DNA): TGTGCCAGCAGTTACTCCGCGACGGGGCAGCCCCAGCATTTT. As protein: CASSYSATGQPQHF.

This clonotype was seen more than once but under ten times. The chain recombines TRBV7-9 with TRBJ2-3; 8 bases line up with TRBD2. The germline gives CDR1 SEHNR, CDR2 FQNEAQ (reference sequence). V lost 5 bases to trimming and J lost 0 bases; unmatched junction nucleotides: 7. The CDR3 consists of 16 residues. In nucleotides, the CDR3 is TGTGCCAGCAGCCCCGGACTAGCCACTAGCACAGATACGCAGTATTTT. This translates into CASSPGLATSTDTQYF.

This clonotype occurred a few times. CDR3 loop: CASSLGGLAGVSYNEQFF. In DNA, the CDR3 is TGCGCCAGCAGCCTCGGGGGACTAGCGGGAGTTTCCTACAATGAGCAGTTCTTC. The chain has TRBV5-1 and TRBJ2-1; 14 nucleotides match TRBD2. With 4 bases clipped from V and 1 base from J, the junction kept 7 bases outside the gene matches. The CDR3 has 18 residues. CDR1 is SGHRS and CDR2 is YFSETQ in the germline V gene.

This clonotype came up many times. This chain joins TRBV7-2 and TRBJ2-5; no clear D gene. The CDR3 runs 14 residues. Germline-derived CDR1 and CDR2 are SGHTA and FQGNSA. The ends were cut back, 1 base at V and 2 bases at J, with 8 bases in the middle. DNA of the CDR3: TGTGCCAGCAGCTTAGGACCGAAGCAAGAGACCCAGTACTTC. This translates into CASSLGPKQETQYF.

This clonotype was detected a few times. The chain is built from TRBV5-5 and TRBJ1-1, with a weak D call TRBD1 (6 bases). V shed 4 bases and J shed 5 bases, with 21 bases lying between them. The germline V gene encodes CDR1 SGHKS and CDR2 YYEKEE (reference sequence). The CDR3 has 16 residues. This CDR3 reads CASSAGPPNRATEAFF. In DNA, the CDR3 is TGTGCCAGCAGCGCTGGGCCACCTAACAGGGCAACTGAAGCTTTCTTT.